The 5 T cell receptor beta chains reported below all come from one sample, sequenced in a study of OX40 agonist ivuxolimab in advanced cancers. To prepare the library, the immunoSEQ multiplex PCR assay was applied. The table was pulled from immuneACCESS by TCRdb, which kept in-frame rearrangements only. Such tables lose some clones; where checked, under half of the loss comes from unresolved V genes, and the rest has no known cause. This sample comprises just over 35,000 clones, more than 75% of them detected only once. Over 20% of the sample comes from the top ten. The source material was CD4+ or CD8+ T cells sorted from blood, sampled in a trial of the OX40 agonist ivuxolimab. The receptors here all came from an adult with an advanced solid tumor such as melanoma, head and neck, liver or kidney cancer.

This sequence joins TRBV5-1 and TRBJ1-5; 7 positions match TRBD1. This CDR3 is 15 amino acids long. Germline V gene lookup returns CDR1 SGHRS and CDR2 YFSETQ. V trimming: 4 bases; J trimming: 2 bases; junction bases outside the gene matches: 6. CDR3 region: CASSPAGGGNQPQHF. As DNA, the CDR3 is TGCGCCAGCAGCCCGGCAGGGGGTGGCAATCAGCCCCAGCATTTT. The full variable domain, its missing parts supplied by reference TRBV5-1 and TRBJ1-5, is KAGVTQTPRYLIKTRGQQVTLSCSPISGHRSVSWYQQTPGQGLQFLFEYFSETQRNKGNFPGRFSGRQFSNSRSEMNVSTLELGDSALYLCASSPAGGGNQPQHFGDGTRLSIL.

This rearrangement joins TRBV6-4 to TRBJ2-3; tentatively, D is TRBD2 (7 bases). This CDR3 comprises 16 residues. CDR1 is MRHNA and CDR2 is SNTAGT in the germline V gene. With 2 bases removed from V and 3 bases from J, the gap between germline ends came to 15 bases. CDR3 sequence (DNA): TGTGCCAGCAGTGACAGAGTCGGGGGGCCAACAGATACGCAGTATTTT. The encoded protein is CASSDRVGGPTDTQYF.

V usage is TRBV27 and J usage is TRBJ1-5; a weak D match, TRBD1 (5 bases). V lost 0 bases to trimming and J lost 6 bases, with 9 bases between them. Per germline, CDR1 MNHEY and CDR2 SMNVEV (reference sequence). This CDR3 is 14 amino acids long. The CDR3 is CASSLSGASQPQHF. CDR3 nucleotides: TGTGCCAGCAGTTTATCAGGGGCGAGTCAGCCCCAGCATTTT.

The chain combines TRBV10-2 with TRBJ2-3; D tentatively fits TRBD1 or TRBD2 (5 bases each). Germline lookup yields CDR1 WSHSY and CDR2 SAAADI. The CDR3 totals 13 residues. V lost 8 bases, J lost 7 bases, and 16 bases lay in between. CDR3 sequence reads: CASSGEGPYTQYF. The CDR3 DNA is TGCGCCAGCTCTGGAGAGGGGCCTTATACGCAGTATTTT.

This chain uses TRBV7-6 with TRBJ2-2; possibly TRBD1 for D (5 bases). The length of the CDR3 is 14 residues. The V and J ends lost 5 bases and 7 bases respectively, with 14 bases between them. Germline CDR1 reads SGHVS; CDR2 reads FNYEAQ. The CDR3 coding sequence is TGTGCCAGCAGCCTTCGACAGCTTCGCGGGGAGCTGTTTTTT. The encoded protein is CASSLRQLRGELFF.